This T cell receptor (beta chain) was captured by sequencing in a study of T cell changes during pregnancy in multiple sclerosis. Sequenced by immunoSEQ multiplex PCR; TCRdb stores in-frame clones only, minus some. The repertoire consists of more than 65,000 clones, with roughly 91% occurring once and the leading ten covering roughly 0.94%. CDR1 is MNHEY, CDR2 SMNVEV, per germline (reference sequence). This CDR3 has 17 amino acids. J was trimmed by 4 bases and V by 4 bases; bases with no gene match: 6. The receptor was isolated from a female donor with multiple sclerosis, enrolled in a pregnancy study. The chain joins TRBV27 to TRBJ2-1; 14 bases are shared with TRBD2. The starting material was peripheral blood, obtained in the first trimester of pregnancy. CDR3 protein: CASSSQTSGRVYNEQFF. The CDR3 DNA reads TGTGCCAGCAGTTCCCAGACTAGCGGGAGGGTTTACAATGAGCAGTTCTTC.